Below are 4 T cell receptor beta chains sequenced from a single sample in a study of tumor-infiltrating lymphocytes in primary liver carcinoma. TCR beta cDNA was prepared out of approximately 470 ng total RNA by means of a constant-region primer. Library construction for TCR beta comprised three nested multiplex PCR rounds performed with slightly modified ARM-PCR. TRBV1-TRBV30 forward primers paired with a C-beta reverse primer were used in the first two PCR rounds, which ran approximately 10 cycles each. Using its own MiXCR run on the multiplex PCR reads, TCRdb lists one record per CDR3 protein. Among 300,000 to 350,000 distinct CDR3 sequences, about 61% were seen once, and the ten largest hold 5% to 6.5%. The source of the blood RNA was unsorted whole blood, and germline DNA was extracted as well. Material for sequencing was peripheral blood. Receptor source: a man aged 40-49 years with primary liver carcinoma and hepatitis B virus infection.

The sample holds a few counts of this clonotype. The chain combines TRBV4-1 with TRBJ2-5; D call uncertain. Germline V gene sequence: CDR1 MGHRA, CDR2 YSYEKL. V lost 0 bases and J 7 bases, leaving 15 bases between the germline ends. The CDR3 contains 15 residues. The DNA for the CDR3 is TGCGCCAGCAGCCAAGATCGTTTAGGGTCAGGGACCCAGTACTTC. This encodes CASSQDRLGSGTQYF.

The rearrangement uses TRBV6-1 and TRBJ2-7; D gene ambiguous. This CDR3 spans 13 amino acids. In germline, CDR1 is MNHNS, CDR2 SASEGT. Trimming cost V 5 bases and J 6 bases, with 14 bases left between them. The chain's CDR3 is CASSKVPRREQYF. The CDR3 DNA sequence: TGTGCCAGCAGTAAAGTACCCCGTCGCGAGCAGTACTTC.

A note on this clonotype: Since the CDR3 does not end with the conserved phenylalanine or tryptophan, this likely comes from a read error. The genes are TRBV11-1 and TRBJ2-1; TRBD2 might be the D (6 bases). The CDR3 length is 16 residues. Germline V gene lookup returns CDR1 SGHAT and CDR2 FQDESV (reference sequence). CDR3 protein: CTSSSPLPGEGYEQFY. In DNA, the CDR3 is TGTACCAGCAGTTCTCCCTTGCCGGGAGAGGGGTATGAGCAGTTCTAC.

In regard to this clonotype: A much larger clone differs by one base, so this may be a read error. The chain couples TRBV6-6 to TRBJ1-1; perhaps TRBD1 as D (6 bases). V lost 8 bases and J 1 base, leaving 17 bases between the germline ends. The germline CDR1 and CDR2 sequences are MNHNY and SVGAGI (reference sequence). The CDR3 has 15 amino acids. The CDR3 bases are TGTGCCAGCTGTTTGTCCAGGGGAACGAACACTGAAGCTTTCTTT. Its translation: CASCLSRGTNTEAFF.